These 2 T cell receptor beta chains were all obtained from the same sample, sequenced in a study of blood T cell repertoires in COVID-19. Repertoires were generated with immunoSEQ multiplex PCR, while TCRdb's copy carries only in-frame clones and drops some. The sample includes 250,000 to 400,000 clones, approximately 88% of them seen just once. Source material: peripheral blood. Every receptor here comes from a woman in her 30s with COVID-19, enrolled during active disease.

The chain links TRBV19 to TRBJ1-1, with D possibly TRBD1 on 6 matching bases. Deletions cut 3 bases from V and 5 bases from J, with 13 bases between. The CDR3 has 14 amino acids. Per the germline V gene, CDR1 is LNHDA and CDR2 is SQIVND (reference sequence). The CDR3 here is CASSIYPRGTEAFF. The CDR3 nucleotides are TGTGCCAGTAGTATCTACCCCAGGGGTACTGAAGCTTTCTTT.

The chain joins TRBV6-5 to TRBJ2-2, with 12 nucleotides matching TRBD1. Germline V gene sequence: CDR1 MNHEY, CDR2 SVGAGI. V shed 6 bases, J shed 6 bases, and the junction held 5 bases outside the gene matches. The CDR3 has 15 amino acids. The chain's CDR3 is CASRSGTGGAGELFF. For the CDR3, the DNA is TGTGCCAGCAGGTCCGGGACAGGGGGCGCCGGGGAGCTGTTTTTT.